This note documents a single T cell receptor (beta chain) sequence. The antigen remains unidentified. The protocol was immunoSEQ multiplex PCR, while the TCRdb copy is restricted to in-frame clones and leaves out a portion. The top ten hold about 3% of the sample, which has 140,000 to 150,000 clones, about 89% seen once. This CDR3 contains 13 residues. Germline CDR1 and CDR2: MNHEY and SVGAGI. V lost 6 bases, J lost 0 bases, and 6 bases lay in between. This record belongs to a study of T cell responses to AZD1222 COVID-19 vaccine. Whole-study results and caveats: Most donors were white British, females outnumbered males, and clonal diversity was possibly underestimated.

The sample was peripheral blood, taken on day 0 of MenACWY control vaccination. The TCR was taken from an adult in good health. The chain joins TRBV6-5 to TRBJ1-5; weak D call: TRBD1 (5 bases). The CDR3 reads CASRGHSNQPQHF. DNA of the CDR3: TGTGCCAGCAGGGGGCATAGCAATCAGCCCCAGCATTTT.